This T cell receptor (beta chain) comes out of a study of blood T cell repertoires in COVID-19. For the study at large: Italy, Spain and the United States were the sources of the convalescent and acute COVID-19 samples. The cDNA or gDNA used as material had been derived from T cells, B-cell-depleted T cells, or PBMCs.

Per germline, CDR1 SGHRS and CDR2 YFSETQ. Trimming took 2 bases from V and 2 from J; bases not matched to a gene: 7. The CDR3 length is 16 residues. Source study methods: Estimates of nucleated cell counts were drawn from the amplification of reference gene primers. This table comes from immunoSEQ multiplex PCR, and its TCRdb copy is limited to in-frame clones, with some not included. D and trimming come from the DNA, and the V and J calls and clone size come from that table. This table holds some 96,000 clones, 83% found once. This sequence joins TRBV5-1 and TRBJ2-7, with 10 bases identical to TRBD2. The receptor comes from a human donor in a cohort sampled during active COVID-19. The material sequenced was peripheral blood. The CDR3 loop is CASSFGQRGGPYEQYF. The CDR3 DNA is TGCGCCAGCAGCTTTGGACAGCGGGGGGGCCCCTACGAGCAGTACTTC.